The entry that follows covers one TCR beta chain sequence. This record belongs to a study of blood T cell repertoires in COVID-19. Study information: From the United States, Italy and Spain came samples of acute and convalescent COVID-19.

The germline gives CDR1 KGHSH, CDR2 LQKENI. The CDR3 loop spans 15 amino acids. Trimming took 5 bases from V and 1 from J; bases not matched to a gene: 3. In the original processing: Scientists estimated how many nucleated cells there were by amplifying reference gene primers. This table comes from immunoSEQ multiplex PCR, and its TCRdb copy is limited to in-frame clones, with some not included. D and trimming come from the DNA, and the V and J calls and clone size come from that table. The repertoire holds approximately 490,000 clones, with around 85% as singletons. The study assigned cohorts using participant-reported clinical history. Donors in Cohort 3 who had recovered were those with two negative PCRs, healthcare professional clearance, or resolution of their symptoms.

The TCR originated in a woman aged 60-75 years who had recovered from COVID-19. Sequenced input: PBMCs or T cells enriched from blood (not recorded which). The chain recombines TRBV18 with TRBJ1-4, with TRBD1 matching 8 bases. This CDR3 reads CASSTGQGTNEKLFF. CDR3 DNA sequence: TGTGCCAGCTCAACTGGACAGGGAACTAATGAAAAACTGTTTTTT.